The TCR beta chain described here comes from a study of blood T cell repertoires in COVID-19. Overall study context: Whether acute or convalescent, the COVID-19 samples came from the United States, Italy and Spain.

Repertoires were generated with immunoSEQ multiplex PCR, while TCRdb's copy carries only in-frame clones and drops some. The table has some 460,000 clones, nearly 90% seen once. The CDR3 totals 17 residues. CDR1 and CDR2 from the germline V gene are SGDLS and YYNGEE. With 4 bases removed from V and 2 bases from J, the gap between germline ends came to 21 bases. Ages ranged from roughly 18 to 95 years, with residence in more than 20 US areas. Categorization into cohorts depended on clinical history that participants reported. The V and J genes are TRBV9 and TRBJ2-5; perhaps TRBD2 as D (6 bases). This receptor was obtained from a young woman with acute COVID-19. Sequencing was done on a sample of PBMCs or T cells enriched from blood (not recorded which). The CDR3 sequence: CASSPRVGMGTQETQYF. Here the CDR3 DNA reads TGTGCCAGCAGCCCCCGGGTCGGGATGGGGACTCAAGAGACCCAGTACTTC.